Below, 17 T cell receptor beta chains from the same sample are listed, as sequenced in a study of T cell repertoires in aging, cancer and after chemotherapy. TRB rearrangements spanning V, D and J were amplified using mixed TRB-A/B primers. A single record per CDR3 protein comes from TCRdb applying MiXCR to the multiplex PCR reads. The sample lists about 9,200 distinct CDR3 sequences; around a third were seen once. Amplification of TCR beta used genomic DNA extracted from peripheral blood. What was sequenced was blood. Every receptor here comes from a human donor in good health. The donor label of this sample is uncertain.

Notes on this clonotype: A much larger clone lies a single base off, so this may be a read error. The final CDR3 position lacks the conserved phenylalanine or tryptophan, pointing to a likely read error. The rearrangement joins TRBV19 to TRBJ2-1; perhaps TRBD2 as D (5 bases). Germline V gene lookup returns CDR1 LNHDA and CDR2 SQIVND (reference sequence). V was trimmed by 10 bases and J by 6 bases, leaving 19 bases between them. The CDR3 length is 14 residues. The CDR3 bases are TGTGCCACCAGGACCCAAATTGCGGGCAATGAGCAGTTCCTC. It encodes CATRTQIAGNEQFL.

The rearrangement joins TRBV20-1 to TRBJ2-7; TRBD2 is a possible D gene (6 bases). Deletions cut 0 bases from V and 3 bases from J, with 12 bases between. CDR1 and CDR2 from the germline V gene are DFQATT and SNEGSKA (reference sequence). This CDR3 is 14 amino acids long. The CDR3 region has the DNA TGCAGTGCTAGAGATATGGAGGGGTACTACGAGCAGTACTTC. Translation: CSARDMEGYYEQYF.

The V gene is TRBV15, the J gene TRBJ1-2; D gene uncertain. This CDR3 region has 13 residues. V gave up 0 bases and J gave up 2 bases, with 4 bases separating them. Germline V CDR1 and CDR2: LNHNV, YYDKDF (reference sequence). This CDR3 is CATSREKNYGYTF. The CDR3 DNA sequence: TGTGCCACCAGCAGAGAAAAGAACTATGGCTACACCTTC.

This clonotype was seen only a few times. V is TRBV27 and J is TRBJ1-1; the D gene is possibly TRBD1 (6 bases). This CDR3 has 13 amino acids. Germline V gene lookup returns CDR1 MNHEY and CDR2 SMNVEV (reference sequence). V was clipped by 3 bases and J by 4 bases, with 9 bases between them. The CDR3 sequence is CASSLGGRTEAFF. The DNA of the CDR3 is TGTGCCAGCAGTTTGGGGGGCCGCACTGAAGCTTTCTTT.

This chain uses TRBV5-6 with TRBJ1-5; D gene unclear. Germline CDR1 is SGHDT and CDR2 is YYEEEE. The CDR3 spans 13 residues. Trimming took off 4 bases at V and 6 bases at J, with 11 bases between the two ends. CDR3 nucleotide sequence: TGTGCCAGCAGCCGGCGGGGTAGTCAGCCCCAGCATTTT. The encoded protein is CASSRRGSQPQHF.

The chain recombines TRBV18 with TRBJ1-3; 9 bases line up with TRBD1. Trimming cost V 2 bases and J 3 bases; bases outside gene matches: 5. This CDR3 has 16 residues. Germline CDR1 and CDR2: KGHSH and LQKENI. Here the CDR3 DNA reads TGTGCCAGCTCACCAGTGACAGGGGGATTTGGAAACACCATATATTTT. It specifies CASSPVTGGFGNTIYF. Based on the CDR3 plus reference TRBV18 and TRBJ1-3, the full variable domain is NAGVMQNPRHLVRRRGQEARLRCSPMKGHSHVYWYRQLPEEGLKFMVYLQKENIIDESGMPKERFSAEFPKEGPSILRIQQVVRGDSAAYFCASSPVTGGFGNTIYFGEGSWLTVV.

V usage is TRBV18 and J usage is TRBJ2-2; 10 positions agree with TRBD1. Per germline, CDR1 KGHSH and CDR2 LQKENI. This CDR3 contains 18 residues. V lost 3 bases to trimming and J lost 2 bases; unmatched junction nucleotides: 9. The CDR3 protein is CASSPFQTGGLNTGELFF. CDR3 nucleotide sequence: TGTGCCAGCTCACCGTTTCAGACAGGGGGCCTCAACACCGGGGAGCTGTTTTTT. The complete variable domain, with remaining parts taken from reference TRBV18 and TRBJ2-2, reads NAGVMQNPRHLVRRRGQEARLRCSPMKGHSHVYWYRQLPEEGLKFMVYLQKENIIDESGMPKERFSAEFPKEGPSILRIQQVVRGDSAAYFCASSPFQTGGLNTGELFFGEGSRLTVL.

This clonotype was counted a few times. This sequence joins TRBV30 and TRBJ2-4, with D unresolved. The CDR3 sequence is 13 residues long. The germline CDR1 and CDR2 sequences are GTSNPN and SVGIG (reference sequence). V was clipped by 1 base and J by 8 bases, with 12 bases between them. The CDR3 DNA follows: TGTGCCTGGAGTGGGAGTCGATTGGACATTCAGTACTTC. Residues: CAWSGSRLDIQYF.

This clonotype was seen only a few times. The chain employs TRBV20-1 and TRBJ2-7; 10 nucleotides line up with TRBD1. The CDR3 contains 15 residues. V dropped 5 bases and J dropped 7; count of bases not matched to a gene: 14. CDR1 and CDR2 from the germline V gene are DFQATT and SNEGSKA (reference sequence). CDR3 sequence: CSASSPGTGAGEQYF. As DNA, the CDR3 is TGCAGTGCTTCAAGCCCCGGGACAGGGGCAGGAGAGCAGTACTTC.

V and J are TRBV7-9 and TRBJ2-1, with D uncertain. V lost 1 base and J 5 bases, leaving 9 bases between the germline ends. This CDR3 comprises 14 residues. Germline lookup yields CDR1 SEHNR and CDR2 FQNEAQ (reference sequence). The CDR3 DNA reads TGTGCCAGCAGCTTAGTAAGGCGCCACAATGAGCAGTTCTTC. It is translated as CASSLVRRHNEQFF.

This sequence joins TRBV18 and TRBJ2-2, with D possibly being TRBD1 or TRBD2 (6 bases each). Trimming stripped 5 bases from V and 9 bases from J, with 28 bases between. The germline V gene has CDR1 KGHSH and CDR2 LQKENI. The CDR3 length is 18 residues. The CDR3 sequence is CASSNISGDKVLFRELFF. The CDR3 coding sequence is TGTGCCAGCTCAAACATATCGGGGGACAAAGTATTGTTCCGGGAGCTGTTTTTT.

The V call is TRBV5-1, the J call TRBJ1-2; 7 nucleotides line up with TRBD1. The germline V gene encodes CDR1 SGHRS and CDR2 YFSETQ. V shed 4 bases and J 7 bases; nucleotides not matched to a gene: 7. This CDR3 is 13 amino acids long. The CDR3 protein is CASSGDRWGGYTF. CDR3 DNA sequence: TGCGCCAGCAGCGGGGACAGATGGGGTGGCTACACCTTC.

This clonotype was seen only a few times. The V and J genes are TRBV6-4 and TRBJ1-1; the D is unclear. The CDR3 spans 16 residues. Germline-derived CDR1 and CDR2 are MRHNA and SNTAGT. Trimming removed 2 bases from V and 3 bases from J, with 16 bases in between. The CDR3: CASSDRKDFPDTEAFF. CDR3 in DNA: TGTGCCAGCAGTGACAGAAAGGATTTTCCGGACACTGAAGCTTTCTTT.

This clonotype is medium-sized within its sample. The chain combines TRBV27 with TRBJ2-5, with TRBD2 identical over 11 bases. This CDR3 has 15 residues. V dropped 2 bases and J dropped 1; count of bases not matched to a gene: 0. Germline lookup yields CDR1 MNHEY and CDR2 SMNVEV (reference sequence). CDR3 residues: CASSLLAGGQETQYF. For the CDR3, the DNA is TGTGCCAGCAGTTTACTAGCGGGGGGCCAAGAGACCCAGTACTTC.

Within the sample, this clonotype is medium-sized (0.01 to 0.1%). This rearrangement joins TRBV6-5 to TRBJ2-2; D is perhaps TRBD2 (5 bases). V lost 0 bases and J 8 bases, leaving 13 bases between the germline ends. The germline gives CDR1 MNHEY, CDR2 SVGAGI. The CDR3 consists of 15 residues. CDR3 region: CASSYSIRGTGELFF. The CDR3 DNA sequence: TGTGCCAGCAGTTACTCGATCCGGGGAACGGGGGAGCTGTTTTTT.

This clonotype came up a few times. The CDR3 DNA sequence: TGTGCCAGCTCGGACAGGCAGTACCAAGAGACCCAGTACTTC. As protein: CASSDRQYQETQYF. This chain connects TRBV6-5 to TRBJ2-5; 7 bases are a match to TRBD1. The germline CDR1 and CDR2 sequences are MNHEY and SVGAGI. After removal of 8 bases from V and 0 bases from J, the junction contained 6 bases not matched to a gene. There are 14 residues in the CDR3.

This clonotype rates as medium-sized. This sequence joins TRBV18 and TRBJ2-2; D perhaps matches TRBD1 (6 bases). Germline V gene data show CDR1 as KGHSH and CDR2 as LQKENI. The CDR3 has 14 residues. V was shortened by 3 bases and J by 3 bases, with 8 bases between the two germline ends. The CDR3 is CASSPNRDTGELFF. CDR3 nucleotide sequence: TGTGCCAGCTCACCTAACAGGGACACCGGGGAGCTGTTTTTT.